The 2 T cell receptor beta chains given below trace back to one sample, sequenced in a study of control samples from healthy donors and cancer patients. Method: immunoSEQ multiplex PCR; TCRdb's copy keeps in-frame clones and lacks some. Of some 120,000 clones in the sample, approximately 90% are singletons; the top ten hold over 2%. The sequenced sample consisted of blood. The receptors shown here come from a young man in good health.

CDR3 residues: CASSDVGQKKLFF. The CDR3 coding sequence is TGTGCCAGCAGCGACGTTGGACAGAAAAAACTGTTTTTT. This chain uses TRBV5-4 with TRBJ1-4; tentative D call: TRBD1 (6 bases). CDR1 and CDR2 (germline): SGHNT, YYREEE (reference sequence). V lost 4 bases and J lost 9, with 13 bases in between. CDR3 size: 13 residues.

The V gene is TRBV24-1, the J gene TRBJ2-7; D might be TRBD1 or TRBD2, each matching 5 bases. Per germline, CDR1 KGHDR and CDR2 SFDVKD. This CDR3 has 13 residues. V lost 8 bases and J 0 bases, leaving 10 bases between the germline ends. The CDR3 DNA sequence: TGTGCCACCAAAAAGGGGAGCTCCTACGAGCAGTACTTC. Protein product: CATKKGSSYEQYF.